The 12 T cell receptor beta chains below come from one sample, sequenced in a study of cytomegalovirus exposure and HLA in healthy donors. Libraries were prepared by immunoSEQ multiplex PCR; TCRdb keeps only in-frame clonotypes and omits some of them. The sample holds 71,000 or so clones, about 94% seen once. The sequenced material came from PBMCs. The receptors were sampled from a woman aged 18-29 years in good health and CMV-seronegative.

This chain connects TRBV2 to TRBJ2-7; D is unclear. The V end was cut by 6 bases, the J end by 0 bases, with 6 bases between. The CDR3 contains 12 residues. Germline V lookup: CDR1 SNHLY, CDR2 FYNNEI. The CDR3 reads CASRESSYEQYF. The CDR3 DNA is TGTGCCAGCAGAGAGAGCTCCTACGAGCAGTACTTC.

The V gene is TRBV27, the J gene TRBJ2-7; TRBD2 is a possible D gene (5 bases). V lost 4 bases to trimming and J lost 2 bases, with 12 bases between them. CDR3 length equals 14 residues. Germline-derived CDR1 and CDR2 are MNHEY and SMNVEV (reference sequence). The CDR3: CASSSGVDPYEQYF. DNA of the CDR3: TGTGCCAGCAGTTCCGGGGTTGACCCCTACGAGCAGTACTTC.

J is TRBJ1-4 and V is TRBV30; 7 nucleotides match TRBD1. CDR3 length: 18 amino acids. The trim removed 3 bases at V and 6 bases at J, leaving 19 bases unmatched. CDR1 is GTSNPN and CDR2 is SVGIG in the germline V gene (reference sequence). In DNA, the CDR3 is TGTGCCTGGAGCGGCTCCGTGGGGTTCGGGACAGAAGATGAAAAACTGTTTTTT. Amino acids: CAWSGSVGFGTEDEKLFF.

This chain uses TRBV6-4 with TRBJ1-1, with a tentative D call TRBD1 (5 bases). V was cut by 3 bases and J by 1 base, with 15 bases left in between. CDR3 size: 16 residues. CDR1 and CDR2 (germline): MRHNA, SNTAGT. CDR3 amino acids: CASSEDSLRRNTEAFF. Here the CDR3 DNA reads TGTGCCAGCAGTGAAGACAGCCTCAGAAGGAACACTGAAGCTTTCTTT.

This clone came up once. The chain has TRBV6-4 and TRBJ2-3, with no clear D. V was clipped by 4 bases and J by 0 bases, with 5 bases between them. Germline loops: CDR1 MRHNA, CDR2 SNTAGT. CDR3 length: 13 amino acids. The CDR3 here is CASSVTSTDTQYF. CDR3 nucleotides: TGTGCCAGCAGTGTCACTAGCACAGATACGCAGTATTTT.

The chain has TRBV5-1 and TRBJ1-6, with 7 positions matching TRBD1. The CDR3 has 17 amino acids. V was pared by 2 bases and J by 7 bases, with 12 bases of the junction left unmatched. Germline V gene lookup returns CDR1 SGHRS and CDR2 YFSETQ. The CDR3 DNA reads as TGCGCCAGCAGCTTCACCTCTGACAGGGTTGGCAATTCACCCCTCCACTTT. Its translation is CASSFTSDRVGNSPLHF.

The sample holds one count of this clone. The chain is built from TRBV28 and TRBJ2-1; 10 positions match TRBD2. Losses at the gene ends were 6 bases for V and 4 bases for J; bases not matched to a gene: 6. CDR1 is MDHEN and CDR2 is SYDVKM in the germline V gene. This CDR3 spans 15 amino acids. CDR3 DNA: TGTGCCAGCAGCCTAGGGACTAGCGCATACAATGAGCAGTTCTTC. The encoded protein is CASSLGTSAYNEQFF.

V gene TRBV28 combines with J gene TRBJ2-3, with 11 bases matching TRBD1. The germline V gene encodes CDR1 MDHEN and CDR2 SYDVKM. The CDR3 length is 18 residues. V was clipped by 4 bases and J by 1 base; unmatched bases: 10. The CDR3 loop reads CASSSRDRGFSGTDTQYF. CDR3 coding DNA: TGTGCCAGCAGTTCCCGGGACAGGGGGTTTTCCGGCACAGATACGCAGTATTTT. Complete variable domain (other parts from reference TRBV28 and TRBJ2-3): DVKVTQSSRYLVKRTGEKVFLECVQDMDHENMFWYRQDPGLGLRLIYFSYDVKMKEKGDIPEGYSVSREKKERFSLILESASTNQTSMYLCASSSRDRGFSGTDTQYFGPGTRLTVL.

V usage is TRBV19 and J usage is TRBJ1-2, with TRBD1 identical over 12 bases. V lost 6 bases and J lost 5; bases outside the gene matches: 4. Germline values: CDR1 LNHDA, CDR2 SQIVND (reference sequence). This CDR3 has 14 amino acids. For the CDR3, the DNA is TGTGCCAGTAGAGGGACAGGGGGCTTATATGGCTACACCTTC. Translation: CASRGTGGLYGYTF.

This clone was seen once. The junction shows a germline mismatch at one end, possibly a read error. The chain combines TRBV28 with TRBJ2-6; TRBD1 aligns across 9 bases. Germline lookup yields CDR1 MDHEN and CDR2 SYDVKM. This CDR3 has 13 amino acids. CDR3 residues: CASRRQGGNVLTF. The CDR3 DNA reads as TGTGCCAGCAGACGACAGGGGGGCAACGTCCTGACTTTC.

CDR3 DNA: TGTGCCAGCAGCTTTCAAAGGGGTGATTCACCCCTCCACTTT. Amino acids: CASSFQRGDSPLHF. The chain joins TRBV7-6 to TRBJ1-6, with D perhaps matching TRBD1 (5 bases). The CDR3 loop spans 14 amino acids. Between the trimmed V and J ends, which lost 3 bases and 8 bases, there was a span of 11 bases. The germline gives CDR1 SGHVS, CDR2 FNYEAQ.

The chain combines TRBV4-2 with TRBJ2-3; 10 bases line up with TRBD2. The CDR3 consists of 17 residues. Germline trimming cut 3 bases from V and 5 bases from J; bases unmatched to any gene: 11. Germline assignment: CDR1 LGHNA and CDR2 YNFKEQ. Here the CDR3 DNA reads TGTGCCAGCAGCCACTTCAGCGGGGGGGCCGGTGGAGATACGCAGTATTTT. Its protein product is CASSHFSGGAGGDTQYF.